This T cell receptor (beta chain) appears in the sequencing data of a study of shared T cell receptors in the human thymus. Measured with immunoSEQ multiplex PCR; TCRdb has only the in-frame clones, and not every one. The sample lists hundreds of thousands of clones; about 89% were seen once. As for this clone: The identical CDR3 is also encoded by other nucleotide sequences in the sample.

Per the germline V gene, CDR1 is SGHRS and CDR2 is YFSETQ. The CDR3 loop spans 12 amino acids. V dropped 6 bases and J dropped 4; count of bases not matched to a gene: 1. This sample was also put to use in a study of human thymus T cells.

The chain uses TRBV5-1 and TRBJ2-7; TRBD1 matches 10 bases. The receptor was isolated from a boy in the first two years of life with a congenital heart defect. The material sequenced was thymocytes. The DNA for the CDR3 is TGCGCCAGCATGGGACAGGGGTACGAGCAGTACTTC. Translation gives CASMGQGYEQYF.